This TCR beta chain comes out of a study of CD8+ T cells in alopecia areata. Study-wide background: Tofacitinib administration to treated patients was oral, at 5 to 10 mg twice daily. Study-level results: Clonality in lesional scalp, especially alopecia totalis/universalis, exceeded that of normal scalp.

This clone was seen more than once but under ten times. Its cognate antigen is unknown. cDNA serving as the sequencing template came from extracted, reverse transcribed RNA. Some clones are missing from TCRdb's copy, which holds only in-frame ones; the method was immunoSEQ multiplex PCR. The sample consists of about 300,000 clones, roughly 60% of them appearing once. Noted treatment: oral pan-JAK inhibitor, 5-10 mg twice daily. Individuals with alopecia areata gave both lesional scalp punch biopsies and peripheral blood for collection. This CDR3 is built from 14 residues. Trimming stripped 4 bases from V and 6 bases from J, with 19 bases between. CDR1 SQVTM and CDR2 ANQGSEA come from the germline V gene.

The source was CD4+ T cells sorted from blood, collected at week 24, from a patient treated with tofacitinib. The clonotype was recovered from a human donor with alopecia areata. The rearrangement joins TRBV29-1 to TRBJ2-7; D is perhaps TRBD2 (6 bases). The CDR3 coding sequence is TGCAGCGTTGTAGAGTGGTCTAGCGATACCGAGCAGTACTTC. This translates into CSVVEWSSDTEQYF.